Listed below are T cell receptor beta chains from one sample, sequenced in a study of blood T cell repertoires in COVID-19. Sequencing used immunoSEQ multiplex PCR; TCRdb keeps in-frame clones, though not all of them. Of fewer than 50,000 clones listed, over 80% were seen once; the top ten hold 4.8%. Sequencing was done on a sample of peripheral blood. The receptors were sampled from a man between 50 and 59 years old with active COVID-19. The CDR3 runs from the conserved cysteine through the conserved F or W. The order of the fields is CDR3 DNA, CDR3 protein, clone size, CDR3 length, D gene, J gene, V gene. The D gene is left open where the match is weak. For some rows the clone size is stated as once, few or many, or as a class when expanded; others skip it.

TGTGCCAGCAGCAAAGGAAGGCGGGGAGGCATAGAGGAGCAGTACTTC	CASSKGRRGGIEEQYF	.	16	.	TRBJ2-7	TRBV21-1
TGCAGCATTCATCCCCGGGGGGGGGACACCGGGGAGCTGTTTTTT	CSIHPRGGDTGELFF	.	15	TRBD2	TRBJ2-2	TRBV29-1
TGTGCCAGCTCACCACCACCGGGACAGATTAACTATGGCTACACCTTC	CASSPPPGQINYGYTF	.	16	TRBD1	TRBJ1-2	TRBV18
TGTGCCAGCAGCCAGCAGGGAGGGACTGAAGCTTTCTTT	CASSQQGGTEAFF	few	13	.	TRBJ1-1	TRBV14
TGTGCCAGCAGCAGACCCGGACAGGCCTATGGCTACACCTTC	CASSRPGQAYGYTF	.	14	TRBD1	TRBJ1-2	TRBV5-6
TGTGCCAGCAGCCGGGACAGGGATAGAGGTGGCTACACCTTC	CASSRDRDRGGYTF	once	14	TRBD1	TRBJ1-2	TRBV6-5
TGTGCCACTGGAGCGGAACAGGGGAATCAGCCCCAGCATTTT	CATGAEQGNQPQHF	few	14	TRBD1	TRBJ1-5	TRBV10-3
TGTGCCATCAGTGAAACGTGGGAGTATGAGCAGTTCTTC	CAISETWEYEQFF	.	13	.	TRBJ2-1	TRBV10-3
TGCAGTGCTAGTAGCCGGGACAGGGTCTACGAGCAGTACTTC	CSASSRDRVYEQYF	.	14	TRBD1	TRBJ2-7	TRBV20-1
TGTGCCAGCAGCTTCACGACAACAAGCTATGGCTACACCTTC	CASSFTTTSYGYTF	.	14	.	TRBJ1-2	TRBV13
TGTGCCAGCAGCTTTGGGGGCACAGCTTCGATTGTCGAGCAGTACTTC	CASSFGGTASIVEQYF	.	16	.	TRBJ2-7	TRBV5-4
TGCGCCAGCAGTGGAGGAGGCGAGCAGTTCTTC	CASSGGGEQFF	.	11	.	TRBJ2-1	TRBV10-1
TGTGCCATCAGTGAGTCACGACAGAGTCATTCACCCCTCCACTTT	CAISESRQSHSPLHF	.	15	.	TRBJ1-6	TRBV10-3
TGTGCCAGCAGCCCGGGGGGTTACAATGAGCAGTTCTTC	CASSPGGYNEQFF	.	13	TRBD2	TRBJ2-1	TRBV13
TGTGCCAGCAGGAGAAACACTGAAGCTTTCTTT	CASRRNTEAFF	.	11	.	TRBJ1-1	TRBV2
TGTGCCAGCAGCGTTGAACAGGGGGCGCACAATGAGCAGTTCTTC	CASSVEQGAHNEQFF	.	15	TRBD1	TRBJ2-1	TRBV9
TGCAGCGTTGGTCTATACGGTTCTGGCTACACCTTC	CSVGLYGSGYTF	few	12	.	TRBJ1-2	TRBV29-1
TGTGCCAGCAGCTTGCGGGACAGGGCCACTGAAGCTTTCTTT	CASSLRDRATEAFF	.	14	TRBD1	TRBJ1-1	TRBV5-4
TGTGCCAGCAGTCTAAAGACAGGGCTGGTCGCGGACACTGAAGCTTTCTTT	CASSLKTGLVADTEAFF	.	17	TRBD1	TRBJ1-1	TRBV6-6
TGCGCCAGCAGCACGCGGAAACAGGGGGCGTACACCGGGGAGCTGTTTTTT	CASSTRKQGAYTGELFF	.	17	TRBD1	TRBJ2-2	TRBV4-1
TGTGCCAGCAGTGACTCGCAGGGAGGTTCACCCCTCCACTTT	CASSDSQGGSPLHF	few	14	.	TRBJ1-6	TRBV6-4
TGTGCCAGCAGTTATCTAGCGGGGAATCTAGATACGCAGTATTTT	CASSYLAGNLDTQYF	.	15	TRBD2	TRBJ2-3	TRBV6-5
TGTGCCAGCAGCTTAAGTGCTTTGAGGACCTACGAGCAGTACTTC	CASSLSALRTYEQYF	few	15	.	TRBJ2-7	TRBV11-2
TGTGCCAGCAGCTTAGGCGGAGACAATGAGCAGTTCTTC	CASSLGGDNEQFF	.	13	.	TRBJ2-1	TRBV11-1
TGTGCCAGCAGTTACGAGATGAGGAAAACGCAGTATTTT	CASSYEMRKTQYF	.	13	.	TRBJ2-3	TRBV6-2/TRBV6-3
TGTGCCAGCAGTTTTTCCGGGACAGGGAGTGAGCAGTTCTTC	CASSFSGTGSEQFF	once	14	TRBD1	TRBJ2-1	TRBV27
TGTGCCAGCAGTGACGCGGGGATCACAGATACGCAGTATTTT	CASSDAGITDTQYF	.	14	.	TRBJ2-3	TRBV2
TGCGCCAGCAGCCGGACAGGAGGGAGCGAGACCCAGTACTTC	CASSRTGGSETQYF	.	14	.	TRBJ2-5	TRBV5-1
TGCAGCGTTGAAACAGGGGTAACAGATACGCAGTATTTT	CSVETGVTDTQYF	.	13	TRBD1	TRBJ2-3	TRBV29-1
TGCGCCAGCAGCTCAGCCGGGACAGCCGGAAACACCATATATTTT	CASSSAGTAGNTIYF	few	15	TRBD1	TRBJ1-3	TRBV5-1
TGTGCCAGCAGTGAAACCACAGGGGGCCACTATGGCTACACCTTC	CASSETTGGHYGYTF	.	15	TRBD1	TRBJ1-2	TRBV6-1
TGTGCCAGCAGCAAAAAGGTAGGGGGAACAACGGATACGCAGTATTTT	CASSKKVGGTTDTQYF	.	16	.	TRBJ2-3	TRBV21-1
TGTGCCAGCAGCTTTGGCGGGCTCTACGAGCAGTACTTC	CASSFGGLYEQYF	.	13	.	TRBJ2-7	TRBV7-2
TGTGCCAGCTCACCGGTCCGCAGGGAGGTCTACGAGCAGTACTTC	CASSPVRREVYEQYF	.	15	.	TRBJ2-7	TRBV18
TGTGCCAGCAGCCAAACAGGGGCTAACTATGGCTACACCTTC	CASSQTGANYGYTF	.	14	TRBD1	TRBJ1-2	TRBV27